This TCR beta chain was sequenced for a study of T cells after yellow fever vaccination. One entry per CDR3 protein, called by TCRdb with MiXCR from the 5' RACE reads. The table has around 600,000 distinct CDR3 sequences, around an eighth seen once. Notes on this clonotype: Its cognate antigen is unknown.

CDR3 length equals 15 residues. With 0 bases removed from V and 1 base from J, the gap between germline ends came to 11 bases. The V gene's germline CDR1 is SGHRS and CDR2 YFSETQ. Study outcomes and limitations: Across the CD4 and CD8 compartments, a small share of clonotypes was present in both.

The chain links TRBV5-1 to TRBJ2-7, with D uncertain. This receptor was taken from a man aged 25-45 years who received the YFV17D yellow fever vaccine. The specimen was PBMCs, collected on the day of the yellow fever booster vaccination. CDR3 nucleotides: TGCGCCAGCAGCTTGGGGTCAGCGAATTCCTACGAGCAGTACTTC. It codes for CASSLGSANSYEQYF.